Listed here are 12 T cell receptor beta chains from one sample, sequenced in a study of siplizumab effects on memory and regulatory T cells (dated by TCRdb to about 2019). The library was prepared using the immunoSEQ multiplex PCR assay. The source is immuneACCESS, and TCRdb retained only in-frame sequences with V and J called. Part of the clones is not carried over; for the studies checked, unresolved V genes explain less than half of this, and the remainder is unexplained. Recorded for this sample are some 120,000 clones; roughly 94% of them occurred a single time. The ten biggest clones cover roughly 1.7% of the sample. The sequenced material came from non-Treg CD4+ T cells sorted from blood. Explained via the paper, the cell subset or site label denotes: FACS-sorted unstimulated CD4+ non-regulatory T cells. These receptors all stem from a human donor in good health.

The chain joins TRBV19 to TRBJ1-1, with D possibly TRBD1 on 6 matching bases. The CDR3 contains 17 residues. In germline, CDR1 is LNHDA, CDR2 SQIVND (reference sequence). V was trimmed by 2 bases and J by 0 bases, leaving 16 bases between them. The CDR3: CASSIFRGAQMNTEAFF. Here the CDR3 DNA reads TGTGCCAGTAGTATATTTCGGGGGGCGCAGATGAACACTGAAGCTTTCTTT.

V is TRBV6-5 and J is TRBJ1-3; 9 bases map to TRBD1. CDR1 and CDR2 (germline): MNHEY, SVGAGI. The CDR3 is 15 residues long. J was trimmed by 4 bases and V by 8 bases; bases with no gene match: 9. The CDR3 loop reads CASRVGQGLGNTIYF. The CDR3 DNA reads TGTGCCAGCCGAGTTGGACAGGGGCTGGGAAACACCATATATTTT.

The chain employs TRBV6-1 and TRBJ2-1; perhaps D is TRBD1 or TRBD2 (5 bases each). The CDR3 totals 15 residues. V was cut by 3 bases and J by 8 bases, with 17 bases left in between. CDR1 and CDR2 (germline): MNHNS, SASEGT. The CDR3 protein is CASSDDRRSRDEQFF. CDR3 coding DNA: TGTGCCAGCAGTGACGATCGGAGGAGCAGGGATGAGCAGTTCTTC.

V gene TRBV25-1 combines with J gene TRBJ1-1, with D perhaps TRBD1 (6 bases). The germline V gene encodes CDR1 MGHDK and CDR2 SYGVNS. The CDR3 loop spans 14 amino acids. The V end lost 7 bases, the J end lost 4 bases, and 16 bases lay between the germline ends. The CDR3 DNA reads TGTGCCAGCACCCCCTCAGGGGAGCTCACTGAAGCTTTCTTT. Translated: CASTPSGELTEAFF.

J is TRBJ1-2 and V is TRBV5-4; D is ambiguous. The CDR3 runs to 15 residues. Looked up from germline, CDR1 is SGHNT and CDR2 is YYREEE (reference sequence). V shed 3 bases and J shed 1 base, with 13 bases lying between them. CDR3 nucleotide sequence: TGTGCCAGCAGCTCGGCACGGAGCCTTAACTATGGCTACACCTTC. It is translated as CASSSARSLNYGYTF.

The gene calls are TRBV5-8 and TRBJ2-7; possible D gene TRBD2, 6 bases. CDR3 length: 12 residues. Germline lookup yields CDR1 SGHTS and CDR2 YDEGEE. Trimming shortened V by 0 bases and J by 6 bases, and 7 bases separated the two germline ends. The CDR3 loop reads CASSLAGGEQYF. CDR3 coding DNA: TGTGCCAGCAGCTTGGCCGGGGGCGAGCAGTACTTC.

The rearrangement uses TRBV7-3 and TRBJ1-1, with 9 nucleotides matching TRBD1. V lost 6 bases, J lost 4 bases, and 6 bases stayed unmatched. The CDR3 length is 14 residues. Germline loops: CDR1 SGHTA, CDR2 FQGTGA. The CDR3 nucleotides are TGTGCCAGCAGACGGGACAGGGCAAGCACTGAAGCTTTCTTT. Protein product: CASRRDRASTEAFF.

The rearrangement joins TRBV25-1 to TRBJ2-1; 9 bases align to TRBD2. The germline V gene encodes CDR1 MGHDK and CDR2 SYGVNS. J lost 10 bases, V lost 5 bases, and 12 bases had no gene match. This CDR3 has 15 amino acids. CDR3 DNA sequence: TGTGCCAGCAGTCTACCGGGACTAGCTTCAGGAGAGCAGTTCTTC. This sequence encodes CASSLPGLASGEQFF.

The chain has TRBV4-2 and TRBJ2-1, with 9 bases identical to TRBD2. Germline-derived CDR1 and CDR2 are LGHNA and YNFKEQ. The V gene end was trimmed by 0 bases and the J gene end by 3 bases; junction bases not matched to a gene: 12. The CDR3 runs to 19 residues. CDR3 DNA: TGTGCCAGCAGCCAAGATCTAGCTAGCGGGACGGAGGGCTACAATGAGCAGTTCTTC. Translation gives CASSQDLASGTEGYNEQFF.

The chain carries TRBV7-9 and TRBJ2-5; D gene unclear. The V gene's germline CDR1 is SEHNR and CDR2 FQNEAQ (reference sequence). The V end was cut by 3 bases, the J end by 2 bases, with 10 bases between. CDR3 length equals 14 residues. The DNA for the CDR3 is TGTGCCAGCAGCTTCTGGGCCCTACAAGAGACCCAGTACTTC. It yields the protein CASSFWALQETQYF. The entire variable domain, with the rest obtained from reference TRBV7-9 and TRBJ2-5, is as follows: DTGVSQNPRHKITKRGQNVTFRCDPISEHNRLYWYRQTLGQGPEFLTYFQNEAQLEKSRLLSDRFSAERPKGSFSTLEIQRTEQGDSAMYLCASSFWALQETQYFGPGTRLLVL.

The CDR3 loop reads CALPGTGERGYTF. The CDR3 DNA reads TGTGCCCTTCCGGGGACAGGGGAGAGAGGCTACACCTTC. This chain uses TRBV7-7 with TRBJ1-2; 10 nucleotides agree with TRBD1. Losses at the gene ends were 11 bases for V and 8 bases for J; bases not matched to a gene: 11. Germline V CDR1 and CDR2: SSHAT, FNYEAQ (reference sequence). The CDR3 length is 13 residues.

About this clone itself: An end of the junction differs from the germline gene, which may be a read error. The chain is built from TRBV7-7 and TRBJ2-2; 7 bases align to TRBD1. The CDR3 sequence is 17 residues long. Germline CDR1 reads SSHAT; CDR2 reads FNYEAQ (reference sequence). The CDR3 here is CASSPGQPYTGAGELFF. In DNA form, the CDR3 reads TGTGCTAGCAGCCCTGGACAGCCTTACACAGGGGCCGGGGAGCTGTTTTTT.